The 16 T cell receptor beta chains given below trace back to one sample, sequenced in a study of cytomegalovirus exposure and HLA in healthy donors. Profiling relied on immunoSEQ multiplex PCR, and the TCRdb table lists in-frame clones only, not all of them. The data show approximately 200,000 clones, 84% seen once. Material: PBMCs. These receptors were taken from a woman aged 25 to 45 in good health and CMV-seropositive.

This clone occurred once. The V call is TRBV6-1, the J call TRBJ1-5; 7 nucleotides agree with TRBD1. The ends lost 2 bases at V and 5 bases at J; junction bases unmatched: 9. The germline CDR1 and CDR2 sequences are MNHNS and SASEGT. The CDR3 is made up of 16 amino acids. This CDR3 is CASSEPMTGYDQPQHF. The CDR3 nucleotides are TGTGCCAGCAGTGAACCCATGACAGGGTATGATCAGCCCCAGCATTTT.

V and J are TRBV11-2 and TRBJ2-2, with 9 bases fitting TRBD2. This CDR3 spans 17 amino acids. Losses at the gene ends were 1 base for V and 4 bases for J; bases not matched to a gene: 7. CDR1 and CDR2 from the germline V gene are SGHAT and FQNNGV. As DNA, the CDR3 is TGTGCCAGCAGCTTAGGAGCTAGCGGGACCTCCACCGGGGAGCTGTTTTTT. Protein sequence: CASSLGASGTSTGELFF.

The J gene is TRBJ2-5, the V gene TRBV29-1; 7 bases are a match to TRBD2. The CDR3 is 14 amino acids. The junction had 10 bases not matched to a gene; V was cut back by 4 bases and J by 5 bases. The germline V gene encodes CDR1 SQVTM and CDR2 ANQGSEA. In DNA form, the CDR3 reads TGCAGCGTTGGGGGGGGAGGGCTGAGGGAGACCCAGTACTTC. This encodes CSVGGGGLRETQYF. Drawing the rest from reference TRBV29-1 and TRBJ2-5, the complete variable domain is SAVISQKPSRDICQRGTSLTIQCQVDSQVTMMFWYRQQPGQSLTLIATANQGSEATYESGFVIDKFPISRPNLTFSTLTVSNMSPEDSSIYLCSVGGGGLRETQYFGPGTRLLVL.

The chain uses TRBV27 and TRBJ2-7, with D tentatively TRBD2 (6 bases). The CDR3 extends over 13 amino acids. V was trimmed by 10 bases and J by 3 bases, leaving 16 bases between them. Germline CDR1 is MNHEY and CDR2 is SMNVEV (reference sequence). The CDR3 reads CATRDSSDYEQYF. CDR3 DNA: TGTGCCACCCGGGACTCATCGGACTACGAGCAGTACTTC.

The gene calls are TRBV11-2 and TRBJ2-1; TRBD2 is a possible D gene (5 bases). The V gene lost 5 bases and the J gene lost 6 bases, with 20 bases spanning the gap. Germline CDR1 is SGHAT and CDR2 is FQNNGV. CDR3 length equals 16 residues. The CDR3 spells CASSASKERRRNEQFF. In DNA, the CDR3 is TGTGCCAGCAGCGCTTCAAAGGAGCGGAGACGCAATGAGCAGTTCTTC.

The CDR3 here is CASSVAVGGYNEQFF. The CDR3 bases are TGTGCCAGCAGCGTAGCAGTTGGAGGCTACAATGAGCAGTTCTTC. This rearrangement joins TRBV9 to TRBJ2-1; TRBD2 might be the D (5 bases). The V gene lost 0 bases and the J gene lost 3 bases, with 10 bases spanning the gap. The length of the CDR3 is 15 residues. Germline V gives CDR1 SGDLS, CDR2 YYNGEE.

The chain employs TRBV28 and TRBJ1-2; TRBD1 matches at 8 bases. V lost 6 bases to trimming and J lost 5 bases; unmatched junction nucleotides: 23. The CDR3 loop spans 19 amino acids. From germline, CDR1 is MDHEN and CDR2 SYDVKM. CDR3 amino acids: CASSPTLGQGSRQVYGYTF. The DNA of the CDR3 is TGTGCCAGCAGCCCAACCCTAGGACAGGGAAGTAGGCAGGTTTATGGCTACACCTTC.

V is TRBV18 and J is TRBJ1-1; D perhaps matches TRBD1 (5 bases). This CDR3 has 13 residues. Trimming stripped 3 bases from V and 9 bases from J, with 14 bases between. Germline V gene lookup returns CDR1 KGHSH and CDR2 LQKENI. In DNA form, the CDR3 reads TGTGCCAGCTCACCCTCAGGGTCTGATCAAGCTTTCTTT. Residues: CASSPSGSDQAFF.

V is TRBV5-1 and J is TRBJ2-5; possibly TRBD2 for D (6 bases). This CDR3 contains 15 residues. Germline CDR1 SGHRS, CDR2 YFSETQ. Trimming removed 5 bases from V and 5 bases from J, with 19 bases in between. The CDR3 coding sequence is TGCGCCAGCAGAACCGGGGGACCGGTCAGGGAGACCCAGTACTTC. Its translation is CASRTGGPVRETQYF.

The V gene is TRBV5-1, the J gene TRBJ2-2; 7 bases agree with TRBD1. The CDR3 is 15 residues long. Per germline, CDR1 SGHRS and CDR2 YFSETQ. Trimming at V came to 4 bases and at J to 0 bases, leaving 3 bases not matched to a gene. Here the CDR3 DNA reads TGCGCCAGCAGCCCGGGACAGCCGAACACCGGGGAGCTGTTTTTT. Encoded protein: CASSPGQPNTGELFF. The full variable domain, its missing parts supplied by reference TRBV5-1 and TRBJ2-2, is KAGVTQTPRYLIKTRGQQVTLSCSPISGHRSVSWYQQTPGQGLQFLFEYFSETQRNKGNFPGRFSGRQFSNSRSEMNVSTLELGDSALYLCASSPGQPNTGELFFGEGSRLTVL.

This clone was counted once. The chain is built from TRBV2 and TRBJ2-1; 7 nucleotides line up with TRBD2. Germline V gene sequence: CDR1 SNHLY, CDR2 FYNNEI. The CDR3 loop spans 15 amino acids. Unmatched junction bases numbered 9, after V lost 10 bases and J lost 0 bases. The CDR3 protein is CATQRDASSYNEQFF. The CDR3 DNA is TGTGCCACCCAGCGGGACGCAAGCTCCTACAATGAGCAGTTCTTC.

This rearrangement joins TRBV5-1 to TRBJ2-2, with D maybe TRBD1 (5 bases). The CDR3 loop spans 15 amino acids. Germline CDR1 SGHRS, CDR2 YFSETQ. V lost 2 bases and J 4 bases, leaving 12 bases between the germline ends. The DNA of the CDR3 is TGCGCCAGCAGCTTAGGGGCCCCGGGCACCGGGGAGCTGTTTTTT. It translates to CASSLGAPGTGELFF.

This chain links TRBV6-5 with TRBJ1-5, with D perhaps TRBD1 (5 bases). V was shortened by 6 bases and J by 6 bases, with 12 bases between the two germline ends. CDR1 and CDR2 (germline): MNHEY, SVGAGI. This CDR3 is 13 amino acids long. The CDR3, as DNA: TGTGCCAGCAGACCAGGGATAATTCAGCCCCAGCATTTT. Translated: CASRPGIIQPQHF.

The chain is built from TRBV5-1 and TRBJ2-5, with 11 nucleotides matching TRBD1. The CDR3 contains 15 residues. The V gene end was trimmed by 4 bases and the J gene end by 5 bases; junction bases not matched to a gene: 7. Germline assignment: CDR1 SGHRS and CDR2 YFSETQ. The CDR3 spells CASSAGQGAGETQYF. Here the CDR3 DNA reads TGCGCCAGCAGCGCCGGACAGGGGGCGGGGGAGACCCAGTACTTC.

The chain couples TRBV7-6 to TRBJ1-5, with D hard to call. In germline, CDR1 is SGHVS, CDR2 FNYEAQ. Trimming shortened V by 8 bases and J by 7 bases, and 15 bases separated the two germline ends. This CDR3 spans 13 amino acids. The chain's CDR3 is CASSGRANQPQHF. In nucleotides, the CDR3 is TGTGCCAGCTCGGGGAGGGCGAACCAGCCCCAGCATTTT.

This chain uses TRBV29-1 with TRBJ2-7; 7 bases are shared with TRBD2. Germline lookup yields CDR1 SQVTM and CDR2 ANQGSEA. This CDR3 spans 13 amino acids. Trimming at V came to 4 bases and at J to 0 bases, leaving 3 bases not matched to a gene. CDR3 sequence reads: CSVVREFSYEQYF. DNA of the CDR3: TGCAGCGTTGTGCGGGAGTTCTCCTACGAGCAGTACTTC.